The rows below give T cell receptor beta chains drawn from one sample of a study of CD8 T cells in Susac syndrome. TCRdb passed the immunoSEQ multiplex PCR reads through MiXCR, listing each CDR3 protein once. The table has a few hundred thousand distinct CDR3 sequences, 92% seen once. What was sequenced was CD8+ T cells from PBMCs. The receptors shown here come from a human donor with multiple sclerosis. The CDR3 runs from the conserved cysteine through the conserved F or W. A D gene is named only where the DNA matches it firmly. The size of a clone is reported for some rows only, either as once, few or many, or as a class for expanded clones.

j_call,v_call,d_call,clone_size,cdr3_aa,cdr3_nt
TRBJ2-1,TRBV4-1,.,once,CASSRVGVSEQFF,TGCGCCAGCAGTCGAGTGGGGGTCAGTGAGCAGTTCTTC
TRBJ1-1,TRBV7-3,.,.,CASSLIANTEAFF,TGTGCCAGCAGCTTAATAGCGAACACTGAAGCTTTCTTT
TRBJ1-5,TRBV5-6,.,.,CASSFKGDLNQPQHF,TGTGCCAGCAGCTTTAAGGGGGACCTCAATCAGCCCCAGCATTTT
TRBJ2-1,TRBV30,TRBD2,.,CAWSGSLAGDDNEQFF,TGTGCCTGGAGTGGAAGCTTGGCGGGAGATGACAATGAGCAGTTCTTC
TRBJ2-1,TRBV30,.,.,CAWSGATVPFF,TGTGCCTGGAGCGGGGCCACAGTACCGTTCTTC
TRBJ2-3,TRBV30,.,.,CAWSVLPSTDTQYF,TGTGCCTGGAGTGTATTGCCCAGCACAGATACGCAGTATTTT
TRBJ2-3,TRBV5-6,.,.,CASSLTGGVLDTQYF,TGTGCCAGCAGCTTGACAGGCGGGGTTCTAGATACGCAGTATTTT
TRBJ2-1,TRBV4-3,.,.,CASSQDRSRYNEQFF,TGCGCCAGCAGCCAAGATAGGAGCCGATACAATGAGCAGTTCTTC
TRBJ2-1,TRBV3-1,.,.,CASSQDRAGFGNEQFF,TGTGCCAGCAGCCAAGATCGGGCAGGGTTTGGCAATGAGCAGTTCTTC
TRBJ1-2,TRBV7-9,.,.,CASSLEGGGYTF,TGTGCCAGCAGCCTAGAGGGGGGAGGCTACACCTTC
TRBJ2-1,TRBV4-3,.,.,CASSQDGGSVYNEQFF,TGCGCCAGCAGCCAAGATGGGGGCTCGGTATACAATGAGCAGTTCTTC
TRBJ1-1,TRBV27,.,.,CATCGSVGTEAFF,TGTGCCACCTGCGGGTCCGTGGGGACTGAAGCTTTCTTT
TRBJ1-1,TRBV7-9,TRBD1,.,CASTITGGTEAFF,TGTGCCAGCACTATAACAGGGGGCACTGAAGCTTTCTTT